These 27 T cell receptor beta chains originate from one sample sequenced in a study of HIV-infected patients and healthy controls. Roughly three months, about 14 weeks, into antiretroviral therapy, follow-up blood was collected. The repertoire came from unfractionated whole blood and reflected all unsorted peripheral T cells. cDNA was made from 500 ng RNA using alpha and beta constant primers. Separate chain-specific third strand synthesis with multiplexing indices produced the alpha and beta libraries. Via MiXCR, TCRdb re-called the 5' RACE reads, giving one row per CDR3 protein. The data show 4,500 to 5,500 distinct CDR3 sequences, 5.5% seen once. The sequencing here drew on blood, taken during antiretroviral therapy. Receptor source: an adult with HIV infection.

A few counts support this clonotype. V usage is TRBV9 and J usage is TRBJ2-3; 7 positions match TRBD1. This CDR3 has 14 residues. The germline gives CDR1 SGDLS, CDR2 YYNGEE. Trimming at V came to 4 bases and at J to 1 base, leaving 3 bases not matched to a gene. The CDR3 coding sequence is TGTGCCAGCAGCCCGGGACAGTGCACAGATACGCAGTATTTT. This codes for CASSPGQCTDTQYF.

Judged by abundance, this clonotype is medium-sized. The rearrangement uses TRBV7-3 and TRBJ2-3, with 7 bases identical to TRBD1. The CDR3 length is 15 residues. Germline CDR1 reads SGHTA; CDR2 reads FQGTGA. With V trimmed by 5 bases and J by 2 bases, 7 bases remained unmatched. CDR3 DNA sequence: TGTGCCAGCAGCCCAGACAGGGCATCCACAGATACGCAGTATTTT. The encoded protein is CASSPDRASTDTQYF. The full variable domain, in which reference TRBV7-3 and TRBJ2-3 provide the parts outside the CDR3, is GAGVSQTPSNKVTEKGKYVELRCDPISGHTALYWYRQSLGQGPEFLIYFQGTGAADDSGLPNDRFFAVRPEGSVSTLKIQRTERGDSAVYLCASSPDRASTDTQYFGPGTRLTVL.

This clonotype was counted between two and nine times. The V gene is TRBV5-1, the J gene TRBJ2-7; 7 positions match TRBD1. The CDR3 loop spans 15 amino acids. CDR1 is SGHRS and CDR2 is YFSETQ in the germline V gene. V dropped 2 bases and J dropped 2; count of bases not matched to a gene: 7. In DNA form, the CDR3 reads TGCGCCAGCAGCTTAACAGGGGAATGGACCTACGAGCAGTACTTC. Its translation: CASSLTGEWTYEQYF. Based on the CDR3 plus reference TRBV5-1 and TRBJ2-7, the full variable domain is KAGVTQTPRYLIKTRGQQVTLSCSPISGHRSVSWYQQTPGQGLQFLFEYFSETQRNKGNFPGRFSGRQFSNSRSEMNVSTLELGDSALYLCASSLTGEWTYEQYFGPGTRLTVT.

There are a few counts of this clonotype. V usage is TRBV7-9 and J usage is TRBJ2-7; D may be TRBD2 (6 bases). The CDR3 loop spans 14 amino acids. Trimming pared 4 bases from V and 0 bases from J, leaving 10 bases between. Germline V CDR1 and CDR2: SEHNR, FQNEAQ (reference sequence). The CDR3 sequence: CASSSKTSSYEQYF. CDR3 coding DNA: TGTGCCAGCAGCTCTAAGACTAGCTCCTACGAGCAGTACTTC.

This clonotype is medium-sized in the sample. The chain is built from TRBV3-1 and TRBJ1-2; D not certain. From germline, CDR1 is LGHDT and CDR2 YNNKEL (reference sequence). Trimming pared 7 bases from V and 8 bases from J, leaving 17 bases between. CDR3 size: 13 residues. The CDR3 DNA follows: TGTGCCAGCAAGGCCAGACGATATGGCGGCTACACCTTC. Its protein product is CASKARRYGGYTF.

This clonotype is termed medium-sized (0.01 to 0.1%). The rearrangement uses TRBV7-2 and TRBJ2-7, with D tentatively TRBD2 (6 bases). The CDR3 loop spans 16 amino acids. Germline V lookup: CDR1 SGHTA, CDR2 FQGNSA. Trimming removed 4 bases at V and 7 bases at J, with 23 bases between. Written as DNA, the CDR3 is TGTGCCAGCAGCTCCCTAGGCGGGATCCCGGTGGGGGAGCAGTACTTC. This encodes CASSSLGGIPVGEQYF.

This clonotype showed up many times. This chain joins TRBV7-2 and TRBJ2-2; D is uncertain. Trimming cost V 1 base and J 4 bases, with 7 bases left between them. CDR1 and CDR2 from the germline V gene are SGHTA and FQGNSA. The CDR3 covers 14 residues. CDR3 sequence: CASSLVDGTGELFF. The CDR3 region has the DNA TGTGCCAGCAGCTTAGTAGATGGCACCGGGGAGCTGTTTTTT.

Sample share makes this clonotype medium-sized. This CDR3 reads CASSYVGEAFF. The CDR3, as DNA: TGTGCCAGCAGTTACGTTGGTGAAGCTTTCTTT. This chain links TRBV6-5 with TRBJ1-1, with unresolved D. CDR1 MNHEY and CDR2 SVGAGI come from the germline V gene. The ends were cut back, 2 bases at V and 7 bases at J, with 5 bases in the middle. The CDR3 spans 11 residues.

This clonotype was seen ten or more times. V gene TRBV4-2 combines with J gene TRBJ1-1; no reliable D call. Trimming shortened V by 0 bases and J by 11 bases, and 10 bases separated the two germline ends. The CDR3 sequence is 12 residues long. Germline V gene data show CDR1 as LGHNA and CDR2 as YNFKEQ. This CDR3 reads CASSQDQYWAFF. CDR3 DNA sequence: TGTGCCAGCAGCCAAGATCAGTACTGGGCTTTCTTT.

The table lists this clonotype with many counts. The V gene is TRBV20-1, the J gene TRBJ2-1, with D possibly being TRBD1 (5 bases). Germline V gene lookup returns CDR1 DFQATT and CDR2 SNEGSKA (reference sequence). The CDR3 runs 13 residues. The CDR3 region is CRPDRNSYNEQFF. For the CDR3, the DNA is TGCAGACCTGACAGAAACTCCTACAATGAGCAGTTCTTC.

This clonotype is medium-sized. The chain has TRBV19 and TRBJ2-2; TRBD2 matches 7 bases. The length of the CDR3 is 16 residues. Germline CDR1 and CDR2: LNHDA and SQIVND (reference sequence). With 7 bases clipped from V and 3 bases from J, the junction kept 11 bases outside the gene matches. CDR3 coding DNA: TGTGCCAGTACCCCGCCGGGGGGATCTTACACCGGGGAGCTGTTTTTT. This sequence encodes CASTPPGGSYTGELFF. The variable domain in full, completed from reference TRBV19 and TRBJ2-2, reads DGGITQSPKYLFRKEGQNVTLSCEQNLNHDAMYWYRQDPGQGLRLIYYSQIVNDFQKGDIAEGYSVSREKKESFPLTVTSAQKNPTAFYLCASTPPGGSYTGELFFGEGSRLTVL.

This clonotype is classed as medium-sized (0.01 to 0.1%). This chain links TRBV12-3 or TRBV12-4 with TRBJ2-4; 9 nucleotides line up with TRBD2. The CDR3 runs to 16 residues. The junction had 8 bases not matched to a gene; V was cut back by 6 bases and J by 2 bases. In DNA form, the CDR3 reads TGTGCCAGCAGGGGGGGTAGCGGGAGTTCCAAAAACATTCAGTACTTC. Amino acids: CASRGGSGSSKNIQYF.

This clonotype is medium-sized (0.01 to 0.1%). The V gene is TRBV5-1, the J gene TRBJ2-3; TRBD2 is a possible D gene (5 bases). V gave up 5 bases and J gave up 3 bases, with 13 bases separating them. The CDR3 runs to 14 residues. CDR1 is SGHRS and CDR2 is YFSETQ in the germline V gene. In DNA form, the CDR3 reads TGCGCCAGCAGGATGGGAGCAGGTACAGATACGCAGTATTTT. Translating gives CASRMGAGTDTQYF.

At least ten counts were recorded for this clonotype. CDR3 loop: CASSQDSDNEQFF. The CDR3 nucleotides read TGCGCCAGCAGCCAAGATTCAGACAATGAGCAGTTCTTC. The chain carries TRBV4-1 and TRBJ2-1, with D uncertain. With 0 bases removed from V and 5 bases from J, the gap between germline ends came to 5 bases. Germline V gene data show CDR1 as MGHRA and CDR2 as YSYEKL. This CDR3 comprises 13 residues.

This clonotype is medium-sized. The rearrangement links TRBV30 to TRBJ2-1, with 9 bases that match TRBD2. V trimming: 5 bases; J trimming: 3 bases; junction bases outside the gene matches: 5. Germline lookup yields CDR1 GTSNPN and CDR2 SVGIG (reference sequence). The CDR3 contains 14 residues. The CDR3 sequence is CAWAGLANYNEQFF. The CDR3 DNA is TGTGCCTGGGCGGGACTAGCCAACTACAATGAGCAGTTCTTC.

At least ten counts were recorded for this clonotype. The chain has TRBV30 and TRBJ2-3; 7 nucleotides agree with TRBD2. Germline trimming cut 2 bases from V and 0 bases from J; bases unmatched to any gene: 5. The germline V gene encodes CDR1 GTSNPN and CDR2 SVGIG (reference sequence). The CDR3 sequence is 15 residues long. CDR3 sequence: CAWSRLAASTDTQYF. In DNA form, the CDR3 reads TGTGCCTGGAGTCGACTAGCAGCCAGCACAGATACGCAGTATTTT.

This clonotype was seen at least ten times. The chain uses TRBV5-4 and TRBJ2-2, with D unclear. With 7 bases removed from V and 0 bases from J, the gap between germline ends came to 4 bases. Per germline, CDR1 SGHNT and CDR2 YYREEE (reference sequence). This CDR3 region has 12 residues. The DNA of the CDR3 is TGTGCCAGCGCGACGAACACCGGGGAGCTGTTTTTT. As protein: CASATNTGELFF.

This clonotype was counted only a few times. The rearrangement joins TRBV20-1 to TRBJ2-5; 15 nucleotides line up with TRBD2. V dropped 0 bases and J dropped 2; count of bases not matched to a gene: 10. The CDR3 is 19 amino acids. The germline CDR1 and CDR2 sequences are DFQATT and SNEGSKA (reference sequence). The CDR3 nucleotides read TGCAGTGCTAGAGATGGTATAGGACTAGCGGGGGGGGGACAAGAGACCCAGTACTTC. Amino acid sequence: CSARDGIGLAGGGQETQYF.

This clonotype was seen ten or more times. The DNA for the CDR3 is TGCGCCAGCAGCGTCGACCCCGGAGGGCCAGATACGCAGTATTTT. Amino acids: CASSVDPGGPDTQYF. This chain links TRBV5-1 with TRBJ2-3; possible D gene TRBD2, 6 bases. There are 15 residues in the CDR3. Per germline, CDR1 SGHRS and CDR2 YFSETQ. V lost 4 bases and J lost 4, with 16 bases in between.

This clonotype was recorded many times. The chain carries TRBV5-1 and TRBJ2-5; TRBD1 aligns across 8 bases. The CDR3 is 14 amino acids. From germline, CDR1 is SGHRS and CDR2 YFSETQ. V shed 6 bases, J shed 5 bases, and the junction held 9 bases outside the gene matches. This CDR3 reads CASTGGRGMETQYF. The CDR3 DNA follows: TGCGCCAGCACAGGGGGCCGGGGGATGGAGACCCAGTACTTC.

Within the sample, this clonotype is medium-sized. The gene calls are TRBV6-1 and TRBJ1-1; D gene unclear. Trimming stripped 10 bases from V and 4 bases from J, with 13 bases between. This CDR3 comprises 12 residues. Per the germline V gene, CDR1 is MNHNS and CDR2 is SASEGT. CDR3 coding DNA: TGTGCCACCACAAGAATCCCCACTGAAGCTTTCTTT. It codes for CATTRIPTEAFF.

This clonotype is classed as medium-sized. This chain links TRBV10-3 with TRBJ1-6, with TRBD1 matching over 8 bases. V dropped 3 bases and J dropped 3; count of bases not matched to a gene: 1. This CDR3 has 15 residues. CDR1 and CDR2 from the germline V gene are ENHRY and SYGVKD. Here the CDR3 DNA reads TGTGCCATCAGTGAACAGGGGGACTATAATTCACCCCTCCACTTT. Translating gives CAISEQGDYNSPLHF.

In DNA form, the CDR3 reads TGTGCCAGCAGCTCTATTTTTAGCGGGAGAACAGATACGCAGTATTTT. Encoded protein: CASSSIFSGRTDTQYF. The gene calls are TRBV7-2 and TRBJ2-3, with TRBD2 matching over 9 bases. CDR3 length: 16 amino acids. The V and J ends lost 4 bases and 3 bases, in that order; junction bases with no gene match: 8. Germline CDR1 SGHTA, CDR2 FQGNSA.

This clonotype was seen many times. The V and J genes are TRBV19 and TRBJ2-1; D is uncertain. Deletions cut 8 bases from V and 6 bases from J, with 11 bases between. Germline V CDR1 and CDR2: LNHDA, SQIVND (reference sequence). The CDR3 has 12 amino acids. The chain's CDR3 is CASSTARNEQFF. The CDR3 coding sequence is TGTGCCAGTTCTACTGCACGCAATGAGCAGTTCTTC.

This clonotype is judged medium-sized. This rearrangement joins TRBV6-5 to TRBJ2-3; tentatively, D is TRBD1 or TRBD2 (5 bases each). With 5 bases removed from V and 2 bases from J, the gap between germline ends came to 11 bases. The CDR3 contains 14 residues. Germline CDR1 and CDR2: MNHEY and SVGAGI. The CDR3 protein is CASSGDALTDTQYF. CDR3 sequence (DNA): TGTGCCAGCAGTGGGGACGCTCTCACAGATACGCAGTATTTT.

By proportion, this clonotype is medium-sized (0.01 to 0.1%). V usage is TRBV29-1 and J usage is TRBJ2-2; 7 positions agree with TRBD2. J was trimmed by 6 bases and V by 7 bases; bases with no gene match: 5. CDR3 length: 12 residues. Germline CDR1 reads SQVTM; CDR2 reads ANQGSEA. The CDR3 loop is CSAKGLAGELFF. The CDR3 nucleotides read TGCAGCGCCAAAGGACTAGCCGGGGAGCTGTTTTTT.

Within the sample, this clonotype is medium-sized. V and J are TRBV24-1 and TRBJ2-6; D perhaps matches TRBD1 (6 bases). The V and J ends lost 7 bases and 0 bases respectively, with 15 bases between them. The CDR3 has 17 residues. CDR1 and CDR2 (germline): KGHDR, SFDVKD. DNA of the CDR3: TGTGCCACCAGCCCGTCAGGGGCGAGCTCTGGGGCCAACGTCCTGACTTTC. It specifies CATSPSGASSGANVLTF.